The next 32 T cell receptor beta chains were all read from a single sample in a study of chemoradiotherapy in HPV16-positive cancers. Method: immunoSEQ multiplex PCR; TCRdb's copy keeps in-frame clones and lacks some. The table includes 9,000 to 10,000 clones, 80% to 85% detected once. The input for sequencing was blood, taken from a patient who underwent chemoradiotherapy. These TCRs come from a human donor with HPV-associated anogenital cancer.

Here the CDR3 DNA reads TGTGCCAGCAGTTTTTTGGTCGCGGGCACAGATACGCAGTATTTT. Its translation: CASSFLVAGTDTQYF. The J gene is TRBJ2-3, the V gene TRBV27; D gene unclear. Germline CDR1 reads MNHEY; CDR2 reads SMNVEV (reference sequence). There are 15 residues in the CDR3. The germline V and J ends were trimmed by 3 bases and 1 base, with 11 bases remaining between them.

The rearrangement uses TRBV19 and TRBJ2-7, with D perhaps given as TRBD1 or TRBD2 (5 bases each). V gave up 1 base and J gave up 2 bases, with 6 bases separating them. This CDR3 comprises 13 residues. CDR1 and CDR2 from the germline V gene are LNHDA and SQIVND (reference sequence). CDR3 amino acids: CASSIGGTYEQYF. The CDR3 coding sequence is TGTGCCAGTAGTATAGGGGGGACCTACGAGCAGTACTTC.

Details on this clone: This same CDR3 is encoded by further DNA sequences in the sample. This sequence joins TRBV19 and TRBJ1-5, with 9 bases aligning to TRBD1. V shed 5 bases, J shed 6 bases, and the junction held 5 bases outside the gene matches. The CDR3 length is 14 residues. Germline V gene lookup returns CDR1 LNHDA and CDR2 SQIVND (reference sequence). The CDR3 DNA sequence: TGTGCCAGTAGTCCTACAGGGGGCTCTCAGCCCCAGCATTTT. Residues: CASSPTGGSQPQHF. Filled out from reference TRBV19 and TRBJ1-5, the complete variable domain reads DGGITQSPKYLFRKEGQNVTLSCEQNLNHDAMYWYRQDPGQGLRLIYYSQIVNDFQKGDIAEGYSVSREKKESFPLTVTSAQKNPTAFYLCASSPTGGSQPQHFGDGTRLSIL.

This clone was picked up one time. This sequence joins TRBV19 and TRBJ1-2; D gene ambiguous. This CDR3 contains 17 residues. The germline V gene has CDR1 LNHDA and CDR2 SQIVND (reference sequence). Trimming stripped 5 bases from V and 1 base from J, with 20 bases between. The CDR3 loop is CASSPRGREGFNYGYTF. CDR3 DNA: TGTGCCAGTAGTCCCCGGGGAAGGGAGGGATTTAACTATGGCTACACCTTC.

CDR3 DNA: TGTGCCAGCAGCTTAAGCAGGGGAGGCACTGAAGCTTTCTTT. This encodes CASSLSRGGTEAFF. The chain joins TRBV7-9 to TRBJ1-1; TRBD1 is a possible D gene (6 bases). The germline V gene has CDR1 SEHNR and CDR2 FQNEAQ (reference sequence). This CDR3 region has 14 residues. With 2 bases removed from V and 4 bases from J, the gap between germline ends came to 11 bases.

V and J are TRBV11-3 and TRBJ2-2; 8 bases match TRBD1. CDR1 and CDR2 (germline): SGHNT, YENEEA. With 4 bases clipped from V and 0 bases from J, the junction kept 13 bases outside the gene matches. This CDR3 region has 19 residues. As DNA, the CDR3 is TGTGCCAGCAGCTCATCAATCCCGACAGGGGATCCGAACACCGGGGAGCTGTTTTTT. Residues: CASSSSIPTGDPNTGELFF.

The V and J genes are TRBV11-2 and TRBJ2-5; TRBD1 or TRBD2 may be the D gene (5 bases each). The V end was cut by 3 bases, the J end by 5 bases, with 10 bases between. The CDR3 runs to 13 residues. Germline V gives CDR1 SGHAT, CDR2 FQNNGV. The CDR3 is CASSFGGPETQYF. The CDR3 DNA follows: TGTGCCAGCAGCTTTGGGGGTCCGGAGACCCAGTACTTC.

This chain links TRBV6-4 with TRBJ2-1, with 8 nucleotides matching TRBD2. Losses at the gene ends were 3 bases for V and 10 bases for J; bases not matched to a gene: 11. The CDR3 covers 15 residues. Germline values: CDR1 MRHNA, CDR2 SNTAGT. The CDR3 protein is CASSEVSGLVGEQFF. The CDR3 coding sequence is TGTGCCAGCAGTGAGGTATCGGGACTAGTGGGCGAGCAGTTCTTC.

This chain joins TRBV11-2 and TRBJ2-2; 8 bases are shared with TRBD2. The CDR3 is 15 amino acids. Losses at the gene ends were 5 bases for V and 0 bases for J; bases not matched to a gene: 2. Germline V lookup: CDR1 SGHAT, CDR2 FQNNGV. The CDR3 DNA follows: TGTGCCAGCAGCCGGGAGGGGGCGAACACCGGGGAGCTGTTTTTT. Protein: CASSREGANTGELFF. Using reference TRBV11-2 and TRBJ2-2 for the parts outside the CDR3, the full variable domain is EAGVAQSPRYKIIEKRQSVAFWCNPISGHATLYWYQQILGQGPKLLIQFQNNGVVDDSQLPKDRFSAERLKGVDSTLKIQPAKLEDSAVYLCASSREGANTGELFFGEGSRLTVL.

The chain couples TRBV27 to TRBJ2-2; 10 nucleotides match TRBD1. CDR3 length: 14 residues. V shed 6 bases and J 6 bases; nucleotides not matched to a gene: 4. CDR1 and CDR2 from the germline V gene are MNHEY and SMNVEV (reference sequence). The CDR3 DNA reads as TGTGCCAGCAGCCCGGGACAGGGGTCCGGGGAGCTGTTTTTT. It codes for CASSPGQGSGELFF.

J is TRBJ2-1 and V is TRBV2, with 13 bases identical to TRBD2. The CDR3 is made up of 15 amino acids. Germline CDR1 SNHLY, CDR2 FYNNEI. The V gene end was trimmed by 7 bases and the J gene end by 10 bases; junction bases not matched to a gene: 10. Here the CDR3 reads CASTPLLAGGEEQFF. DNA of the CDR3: TGTGCCAGCACCCCTCTACTAGCGGGGGGGGAGGAGCAGTTCTTC.

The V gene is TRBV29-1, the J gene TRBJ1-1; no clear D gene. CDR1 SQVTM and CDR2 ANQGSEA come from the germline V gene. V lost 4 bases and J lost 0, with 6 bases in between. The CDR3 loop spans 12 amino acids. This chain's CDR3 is CSVVRLNTEAFF. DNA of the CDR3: TGCAGCGTTGTCAGACTGAACACTGAAGCTTTCTTT.

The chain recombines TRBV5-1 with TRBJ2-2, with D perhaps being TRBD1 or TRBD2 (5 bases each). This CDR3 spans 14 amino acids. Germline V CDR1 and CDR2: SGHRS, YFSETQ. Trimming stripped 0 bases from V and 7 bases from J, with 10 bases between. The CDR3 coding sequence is TGCGCCAGCAGCTTGGTGTCAGGGAGCGGGGAGCTGTTTTTT. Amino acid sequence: CASSLVSGSGELFF. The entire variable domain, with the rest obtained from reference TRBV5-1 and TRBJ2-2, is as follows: KAGVTQTPRYLIKTRGQQVTLSCSPISGHRSVSWYQQTPGQGLQFLFEYFSETQRNKGNFPGRFSGRQFSNSRSEMNVSTLELGDSALYLCASSLVSGSGELFFGEGSRLTVL.

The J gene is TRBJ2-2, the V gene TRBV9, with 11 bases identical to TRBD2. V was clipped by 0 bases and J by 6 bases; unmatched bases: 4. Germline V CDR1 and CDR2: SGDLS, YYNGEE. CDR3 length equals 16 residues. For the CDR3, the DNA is TGTGCCAGCAGCGTAGATGGTAGCGGGAGGGCCGGGGAGCTGTTTTTT. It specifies CASSVDGSGRAGELFF.

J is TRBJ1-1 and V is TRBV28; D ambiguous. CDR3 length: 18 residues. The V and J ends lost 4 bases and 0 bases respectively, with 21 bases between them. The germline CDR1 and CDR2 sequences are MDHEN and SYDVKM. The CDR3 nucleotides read TGTGCCAGCAGTTCTGAAAGCCCAGGACTACCGATGAACACTGAAGCTTTCTTT. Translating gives CASSSESPGLPMNTEAFF.

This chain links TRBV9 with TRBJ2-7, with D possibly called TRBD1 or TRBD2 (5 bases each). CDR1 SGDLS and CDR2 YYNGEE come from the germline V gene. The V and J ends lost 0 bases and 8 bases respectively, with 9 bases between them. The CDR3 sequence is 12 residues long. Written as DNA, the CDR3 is TGTGCCAGCAGCGTAGTAGAGGGGAAGCAGTACTTC. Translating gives CASSVVEGKQYF.

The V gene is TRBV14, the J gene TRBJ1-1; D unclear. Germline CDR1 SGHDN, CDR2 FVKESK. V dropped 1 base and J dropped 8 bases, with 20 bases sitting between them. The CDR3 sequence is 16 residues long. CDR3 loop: CASSQGRVFYLREAFF. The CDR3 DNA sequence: TGTGCCAGCAGCCAAGGTCGGGTTTTCTACCTCCGCGAAGCTTTCTTT.

The DNA of the CDR3 is TGTGCCAGCAGGGTCCTGCCAGATACGCAGTATTTT. Translating gives CASRVLPDTQYF. V is TRBV2 and J is TRBJ2-3; unclear D gene. This CDR3 is 12 amino acids long. Trimming took off 6 bases at V and 4 bases at J, with 8 bases between the two ends. Per the germline V gene, CDR1 is SNHLY and CDR2 is FYNNEI.

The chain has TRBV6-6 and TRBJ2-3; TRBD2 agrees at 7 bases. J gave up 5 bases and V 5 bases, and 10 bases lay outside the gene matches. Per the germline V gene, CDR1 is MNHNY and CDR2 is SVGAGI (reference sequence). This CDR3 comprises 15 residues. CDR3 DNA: TGTGCCAGCAGTGCTCAGCGGGGCGGGGGAGATACGCAGTATTTT. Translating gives CASSAQRGGGDTQYF.

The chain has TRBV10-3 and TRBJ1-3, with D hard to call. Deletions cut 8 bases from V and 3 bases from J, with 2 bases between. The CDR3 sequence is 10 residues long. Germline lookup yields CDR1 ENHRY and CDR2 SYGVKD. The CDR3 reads CAIGGNTIYF. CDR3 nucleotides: TGTGCCATCGGTGGAAACACCATATATTTT.

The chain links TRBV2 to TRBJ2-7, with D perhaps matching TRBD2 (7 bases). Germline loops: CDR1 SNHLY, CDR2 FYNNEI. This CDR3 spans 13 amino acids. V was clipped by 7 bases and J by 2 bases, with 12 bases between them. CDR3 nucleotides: TGTGCCAGCAAAGGGGGGGGGCCCTACGAGCAGTACTTC. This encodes CASKGGGPYEQYF.

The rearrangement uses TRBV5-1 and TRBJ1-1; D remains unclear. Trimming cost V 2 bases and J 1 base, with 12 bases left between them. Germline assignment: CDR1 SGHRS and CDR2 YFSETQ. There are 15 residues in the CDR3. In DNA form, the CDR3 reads TGCGCCAGCAGCTTAGTACAGCAAGAGAACACTGAAGCTTTCTTT. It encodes CASSLVQQENTEAFF.

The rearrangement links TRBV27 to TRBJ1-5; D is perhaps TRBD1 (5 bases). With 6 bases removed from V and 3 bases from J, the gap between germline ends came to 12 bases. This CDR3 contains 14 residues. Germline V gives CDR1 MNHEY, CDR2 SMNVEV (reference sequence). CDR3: CASSPGSPNQPQHF. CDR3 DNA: TGTGCCAGCAGCCCAGGGTCCCCCAATCAGCCCCAGCATTTT.

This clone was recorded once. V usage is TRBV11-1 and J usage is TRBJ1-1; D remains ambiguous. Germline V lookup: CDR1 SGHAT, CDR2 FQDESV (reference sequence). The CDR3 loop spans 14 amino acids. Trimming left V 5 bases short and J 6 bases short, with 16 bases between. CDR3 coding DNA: TGTGCCAGCAGCCCCCCCACACAGTACCCTGAAGCTTTCTTT. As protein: CASSPPTQYPEAFF.

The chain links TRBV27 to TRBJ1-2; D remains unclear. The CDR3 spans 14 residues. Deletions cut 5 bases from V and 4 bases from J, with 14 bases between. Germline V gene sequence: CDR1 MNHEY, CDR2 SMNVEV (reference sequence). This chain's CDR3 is CASSGVFLGYGYTF. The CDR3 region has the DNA TGTGCCAGCAGTGGGGTCTTCCTGGGCTATGGCTACACCTTC.

Here the CDR3 DNA reads TGTGCCAGCTCACCATCAGCGACTTCCCTCTCTGGGGCCAACGTCCTGACTTTC. It encodes CASSPSATSLSGANVLTF. The V and J genes are TRBV18 and TRBJ2-6; D not certain. The CDR3 length is 18 residues. Germline-derived CDR1 and CDR2 are KGHSH and LQKENI. V lost 2 bases, J lost 0 bases, and 14 bases lay in between.

CDR3 sequence (DNA): TGTGCCAGCAGTCTACTAGCGGGGGGAAATTACGAGCAGTACTTC. Translated: CASSLLAGGNYEQYF. The gene calls are TRBV6-4 and TRBJ2-7; 12 nucleotides line up with TRBD2. Germline V gene lookup returns CDR1 MRHNA and CDR2 SNTAGT. The CDR3 loop spans 15 amino acids. Trimming removed 5 bases from V and 4 bases from J; junction bases left unmatched: 6.

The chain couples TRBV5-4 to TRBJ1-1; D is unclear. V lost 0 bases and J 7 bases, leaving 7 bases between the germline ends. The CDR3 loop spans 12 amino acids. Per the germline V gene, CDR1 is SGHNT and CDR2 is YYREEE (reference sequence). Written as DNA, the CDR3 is TGTGCCAGCAGCTTGGGACTTGGTGAAGCTTTCTTT. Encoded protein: CASSLGLGEAFF. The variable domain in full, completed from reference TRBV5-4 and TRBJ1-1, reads ETGVTQSPTHLIKTRGQQVTLRCSSQSGHNTVSWYQQALGQGPQFIFQYYREEENGRGNFPPRFSGLQFPNYSSELNVNALELDDSALYLCASSLGLGEAFFGQGTRLTVV.

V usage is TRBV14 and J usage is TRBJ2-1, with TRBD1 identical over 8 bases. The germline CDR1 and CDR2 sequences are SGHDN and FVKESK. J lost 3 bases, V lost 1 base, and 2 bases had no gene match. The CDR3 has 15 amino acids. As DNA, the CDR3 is TGTGCCAGCAGCCAAGCGGACAGGGTCTACAATGAGCAGTTCTTC. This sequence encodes CASSQADRVYNEQFF.

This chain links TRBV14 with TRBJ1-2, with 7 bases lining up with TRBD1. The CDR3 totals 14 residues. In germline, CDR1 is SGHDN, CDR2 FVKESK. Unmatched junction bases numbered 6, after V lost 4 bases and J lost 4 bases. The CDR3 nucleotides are TGTGCCAGCAGCCCGTCCCGGGACAGCTATGGCTACACCTTC. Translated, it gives CASSPSRDSYGYTF.

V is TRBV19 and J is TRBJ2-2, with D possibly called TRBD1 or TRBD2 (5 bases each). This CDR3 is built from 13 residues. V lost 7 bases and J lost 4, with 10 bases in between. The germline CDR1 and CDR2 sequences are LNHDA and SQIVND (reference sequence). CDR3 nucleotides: TGTGCCAGTAATTCGGGACCCACCGGGGAGCTGTTTTTT. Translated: CASNSGPTGELFF.

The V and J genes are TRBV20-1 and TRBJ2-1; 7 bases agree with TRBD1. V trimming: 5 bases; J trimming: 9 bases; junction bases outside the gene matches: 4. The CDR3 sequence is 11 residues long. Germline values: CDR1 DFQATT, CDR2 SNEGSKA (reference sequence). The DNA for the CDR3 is TGCAGTGCTCCACAGGGGATTGAGCAGTTCTTC. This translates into CSAPQGIEQFF.